Each of the 6 T cell receptor beta chains below was sequenced from the same sample in a study of T-cell reconstitution after alpha-beta-depleted transplantation in children (TCRdb year 2016). The method was PCR. The instrument was an Illumina HiSeq 2500. To normalize quantification of the TCRbeta repertoire, the TCR libraries were built with molecular barcoding that relied on unique molecular identifiers. Starting from the raw public reads, TCRdb applied fastp trimming at Q25, assembled clones with MiXCR and retained in-frame beta chains. Rows are combined by CDR3 protein, so each entry shows the most common genes and DNA. Here the sample has some 550,000 distinct CDR3 sequences; approximately 16% occur a single time. Around 3.3% of the sample rests with the top ten. The sample in question was PBMCs from the stem cell graft donor, obtained from the stem cell graft. These receptors all stem from a human donor who donated a stem cell graft to a child with acute lymphoblastic leukemia.

This clonotype was seen ten or more times. J is TRBJ1-1 and V is TRBV15; no clear D. The CDR3 runs 12 residues. V was cut by 1 base and J by 1 base, with 1 base left in between. In germline, CDR1 is LNHNV, CDR2 YYDKDF (reference sequence). The CDR3 loop is CATSRANTEAFF. Here the CDR3 DNA reads TGTGCCACCAGCAGAGCGAACACTGAAGCTTTCTTT.

This clonotype was counted a few times. The V and J genes are TRBV27 and TRBJ2-1; possible D gene TRBD1, 6 bases. The CDR3 is 16 amino acids. Germline CDR1 is MNHEY and CDR2 is SMNVEV (reference sequence). V was trimmed by 7 bases and J by 0 bases, leaving 16 bases between them. The CDR3 coding sequence is TGTGCCAGCACCCCAGGGGCCCGGTACTCCTACAATGAGCAGTTCTTC. It specifies CASTPGARYSYNEQFF.

V usage is TRBV12-5 and J usage is TRBJ2-7, with TRBD2 matching over 8 bases. CDR3 size: 14 residues. J lost 4 bases, V lost 1 base, and 3 bases had no gene match. Germline CDR1 and CDR2: LGHNT and FRNRAP. The CDR3 protein is CASGLGPSGYEQYF. The CDR3 coding sequence is TGTGCTAGTGGTTTGGGTCCTAGCGGGTACGAGCAGTACTTC.

In its sample, this clonotype was seen once. The chain joins TRBV14 to TRBJ1-5, with a tentative D call TRBD1 (6 bases). V was cut by 4 bases and J by 5 bases, with 12 bases left in between. Looked up from germline, CDR1 is SGHDN and CDR2 is FVKESK. This CDR3 has 14 residues. The CDR3 coding sequence is TGTGCCAGCAGCCCCCAGGGGCTCGATCAGCCCCAGCATTTT. It translates to CASSPQGLDQPQHF. Looking up the rest from reference TRBV14 and TRBJ1-5 gives the full variable domain: EAGVTQFPSHSVIEKGQTVTLRCDPISGHDNLYWYRRVMGKEIKFLLHFVKESKQDESGMPNNRFLAERTGGTYSTLKVQPAELEDSGVYFCASSPQGLDQPQHFGDGTRLSIL.

This rearrangement joins TRBV3-1 to TRBJ2-7, with 7 positions matching TRBD2. The CDR3 has 15 amino acids. The germline V gene has CDR1 LGHDT and CDR2 YNNKEL (reference sequence). Trimming removed 8 bases from V and 6 bases from J; junction bases left unmatched: 16. Here the CDR3 DNA reads TGTGCCAGCGCCAAGGCCGGGACCCAGCGGGGCGAGCAGTACTTC. Translating it yields CASAKAGTQRGEQYF.

This rearrangement joins TRBV5-1 to TRBJ2-1; D might be TRBD2 (5 bases). Trimming pared 1 base from V and 2 bases from J, leaving 19 bases between. CDR1 is SGHRS, CDR2 YFSETQ, per germline. The CDR3 has 18 amino acids. CDR3 DNA: TGCGCCAGCAGCTTGTCCCCCGGACTTCCAACCCCCTACAATGAGCAGTTCTTC. It encodes CASSLSPGLPTPYNEQFF.